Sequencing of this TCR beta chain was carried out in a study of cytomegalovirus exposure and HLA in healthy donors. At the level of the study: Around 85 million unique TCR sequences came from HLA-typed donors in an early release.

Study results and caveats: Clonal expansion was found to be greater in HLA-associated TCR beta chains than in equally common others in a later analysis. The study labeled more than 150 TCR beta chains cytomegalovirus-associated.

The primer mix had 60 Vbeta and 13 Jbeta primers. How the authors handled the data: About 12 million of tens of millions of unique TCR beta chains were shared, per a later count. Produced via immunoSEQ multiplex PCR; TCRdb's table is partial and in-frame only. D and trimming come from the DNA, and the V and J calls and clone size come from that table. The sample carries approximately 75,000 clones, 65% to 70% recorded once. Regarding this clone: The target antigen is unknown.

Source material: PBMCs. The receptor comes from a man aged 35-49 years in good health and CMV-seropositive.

The DNA for the CDR3 is TGTGCCAGCAGGTACCAAGACAGGCAGGACGAGCAGTACTTC. Translating it yields CASRYQDRQDEQYF. The chain couples TRBV13 to TRBJ2-7, with a tentative D call TRBD1 (6 bases). The CDR3 is 14 residues long. Germline V CDR1 and CDR2: PRHDT, FYEKMQ (reference sequence). Deletions cut 6 bases from V and 5 bases from J, with 17 bases between.